The present T cell receptor beta chain was sequenced within a study of T cell repertoires in cytomegalovirus infection. Background on the study: An indication of both CMV infection and matching HLA type came from public TCR beta signatures. Findings of the study overall: What dominated the ex vivo response were HLA-C-restricted CMV-specific TCR beta clonotypes. Carriers of CMV and the relevant HLA type were discriminated by public TCR beta frequency.

The CDR3 has 9 residues. V was cut by 6 bases and J by 11 bases, with 8 bases left in between. Germline V gene data show CDR1 as SNHLY and CDR2 as FYNNEI. TCRdb analysed the reads with MiXCR anew, one entry per CDR3 protein. The data hold 500,000 to 600,000 distinct CDR3 sequences, with 16% observed a single time. Notes on this clonotype: Its antigen is as yet unknown.

This sequence originates from a human donor in good health (CMV status not recorded). Some clones in this sample may be carry-over from other donors' samples. Sequencing was done on a sample of CD8+ T cells from PBMCs. The chain joins TRBV2 to TRBJ2-7; D is possibly TRBD2 (6 bases). CDR3 region: CASREGEYF. In DNA form, the CDR3 reads TGTGCCAGCAGGGAGGGAGAGTACTTC.